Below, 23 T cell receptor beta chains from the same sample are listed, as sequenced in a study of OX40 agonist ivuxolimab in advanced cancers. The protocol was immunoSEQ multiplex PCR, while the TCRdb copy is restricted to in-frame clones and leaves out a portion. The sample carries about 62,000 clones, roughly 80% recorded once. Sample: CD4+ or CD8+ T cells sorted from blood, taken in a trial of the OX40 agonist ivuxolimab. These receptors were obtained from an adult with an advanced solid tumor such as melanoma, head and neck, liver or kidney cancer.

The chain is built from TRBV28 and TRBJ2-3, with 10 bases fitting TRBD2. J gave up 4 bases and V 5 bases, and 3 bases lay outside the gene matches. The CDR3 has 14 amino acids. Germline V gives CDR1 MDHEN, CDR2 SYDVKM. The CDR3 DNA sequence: TGTGCCAGCAGTCTAGCGGGAGTCCCAGATACGCAGTATTTT. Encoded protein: CASSLAGVPDTQYF.

CDR3 sequence: CASSYSGRDEQYF. The CDR3 DNA sequence: TGTGCCAGCAGTTACTCGGGCAGGGACGAGCAGTACTTC. The gene calls are TRBV6-6 and TRBJ2-7, with a weak D call TRBD1 (5 bases). The V gene's germline CDR1 is MNHNY and CDR2 SVGAGI (reference sequence). The CDR3 spans 13 residues. The V and J ends lost 0 bases and 5 bases respectively, with 8 bases between them.

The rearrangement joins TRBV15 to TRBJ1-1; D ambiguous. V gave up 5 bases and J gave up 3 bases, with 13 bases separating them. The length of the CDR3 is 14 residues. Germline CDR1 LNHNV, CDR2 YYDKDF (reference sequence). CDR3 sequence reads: CATSGGSWDTEAFF. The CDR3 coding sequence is TGTGCCACCAGCGGAGGGAGCTGGGACACTGAAGCTTTCTTT.

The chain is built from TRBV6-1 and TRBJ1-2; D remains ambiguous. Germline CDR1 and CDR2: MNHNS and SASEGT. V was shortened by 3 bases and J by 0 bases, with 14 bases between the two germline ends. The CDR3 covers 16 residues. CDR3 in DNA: TGTGCCAGCAGTGACCTCGAGCGGAAAGCTAACTATGGCTACACCTTC. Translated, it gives CASSDLERKANYGYTF.

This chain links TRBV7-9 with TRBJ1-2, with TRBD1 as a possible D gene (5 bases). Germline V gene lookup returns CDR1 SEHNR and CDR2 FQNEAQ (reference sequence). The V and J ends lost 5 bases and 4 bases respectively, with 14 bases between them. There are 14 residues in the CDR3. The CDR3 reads CASSRETVFYGYTF. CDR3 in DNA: TGTGCCAGCAGCAGAGAGACAGTCTTCTATGGCTACACCTTC.

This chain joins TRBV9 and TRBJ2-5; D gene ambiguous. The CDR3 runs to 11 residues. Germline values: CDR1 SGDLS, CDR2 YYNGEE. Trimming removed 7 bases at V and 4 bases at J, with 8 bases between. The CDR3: CASGPPETQYF. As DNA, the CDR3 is TGTGCCAGCGGACCCCCAGAGACCCAGTACTTC.

CDR3 protein: CASKERESSEQYF. In DNA, the CDR3 is TGTGCCAGCAAGGAGCGGGAGAGTTCCGAGCAGTACTTC. The chain combines TRBV6-1 with TRBJ2-7; 8 nucleotides align to TRBD2. CDR1 is MNHNS and CDR2 is SASEGT in the germline V gene. V was clipped by 7 bases and J by 6 bases; unmatched bases: 8. The CDR3 contains 13 residues.

The CDR3 DNA is TGCGCCAGCAGCTTAGGCAGGGCTAATCCTACTGATGAGCAGTTCTTC. It specifies CASSLGRANPTDEQFF. The chain carries TRBV5-1 and TRBJ2-1; weak D call: TRBD1 (5 bases). Germline CDR1 and CDR2: SGHRS and YFSETQ. V gave up 2 bases and J gave up 8 bases, with 20 bases separating them. This CDR3 comprises 16 residues. The full variable domain, its missing parts supplied by reference TRBV5-1 and TRBJ2-1, is KAGVTQTPRYLIKTRGQQVTLSCSPISGHRSVSWYQQTPGQGLQFLFEYFSETQRNKGNFPGRFSGRQFSNSRSEMNVSTLELGDSALYLCASSLGRANPTDEQFFGPGTRLTVL.

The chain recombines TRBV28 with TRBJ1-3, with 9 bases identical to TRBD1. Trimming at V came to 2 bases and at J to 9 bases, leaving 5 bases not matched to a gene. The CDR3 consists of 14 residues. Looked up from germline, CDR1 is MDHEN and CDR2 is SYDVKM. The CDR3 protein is CASSLGTGPLTIYF. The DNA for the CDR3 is TGTGCCAGCAGTTTAGGGACAGGGCCGCTCACCATATATTTT.

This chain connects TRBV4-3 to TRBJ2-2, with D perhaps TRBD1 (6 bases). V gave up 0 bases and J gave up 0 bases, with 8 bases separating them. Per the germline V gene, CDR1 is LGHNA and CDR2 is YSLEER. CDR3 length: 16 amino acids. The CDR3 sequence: CASSQEDSANTGELFF. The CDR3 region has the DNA TGCGCCAGCAGCCAAGAGGACAGTGCGAACACCGGGGAGCTGTTTTTT.

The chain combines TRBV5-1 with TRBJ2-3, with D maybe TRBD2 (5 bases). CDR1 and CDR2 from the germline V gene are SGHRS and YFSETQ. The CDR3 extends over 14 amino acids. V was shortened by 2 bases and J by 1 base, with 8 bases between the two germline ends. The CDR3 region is CASSFGIGTDTQYF. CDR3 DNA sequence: TGCGCCAGCAGCTTCGGGATTGGCACAGATACGCAGTATTTT. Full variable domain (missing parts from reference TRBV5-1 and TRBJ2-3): KAGVTQTPRYLIKTRGQQVTLSCSPISGHRSVSWYQQTPGQGLQFLFEYFSETQRNKGNFPGRFSGRQFSNSRSEMNVSTLELGDSALYLCASSFGIGTDTQYFGPGTRLTVL.

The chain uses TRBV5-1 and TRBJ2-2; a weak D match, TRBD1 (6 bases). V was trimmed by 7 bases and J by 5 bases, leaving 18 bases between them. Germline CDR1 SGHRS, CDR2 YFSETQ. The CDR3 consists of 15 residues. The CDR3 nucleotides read TGCGCCAGCTCCGCTCGACAGGCTTTAACCGGGGAGCTGTTTTTT. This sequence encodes CASSARQALTGELFF.

The CDR3 spells CASSQESGRVNQPQHF. In nucleotides, the CDR3 is TGTGCCAGCAGCCAAGAGTCGGGCAGGGTAAATCAGCCCCAGCATTTT. V is TRBV4-2 and J is TRBJ1-5; TRBD1 might be the D (5 bases). V shed 0 bases and J shed 4 bases, with 13 bases lying between them. Germline CDR1 reads LGHNA; CDR2 reads YNFKEQ. This CDR3 region has 16 residues.

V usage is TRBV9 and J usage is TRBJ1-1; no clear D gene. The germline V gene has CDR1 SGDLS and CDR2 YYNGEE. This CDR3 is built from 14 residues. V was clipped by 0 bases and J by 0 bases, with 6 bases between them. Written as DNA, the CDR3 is TGTGCCAGCAGCGTAGAGCCTATGAACACTGAAGCTTTCTTT. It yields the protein CASSVEPMNTEAFF.

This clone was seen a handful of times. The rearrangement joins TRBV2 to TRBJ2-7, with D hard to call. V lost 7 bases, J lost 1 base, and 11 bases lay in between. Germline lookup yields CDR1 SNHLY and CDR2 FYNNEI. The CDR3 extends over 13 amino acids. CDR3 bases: TGTGCCAGCACGCCGGCCACTTCCTACGAGCAGTACTTC. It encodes CASTPATSYEQYF.

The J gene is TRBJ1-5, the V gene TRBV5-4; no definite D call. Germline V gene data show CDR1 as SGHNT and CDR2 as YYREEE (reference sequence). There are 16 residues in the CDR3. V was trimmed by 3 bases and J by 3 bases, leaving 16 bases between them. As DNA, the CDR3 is TGTGCCAGCAGCTACGGAGGTACAGCGATCAATCAGCCCCAGCATTTT. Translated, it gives CASSYGGTAINQPQHF. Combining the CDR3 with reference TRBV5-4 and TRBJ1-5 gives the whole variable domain ETGVTQSPTHLIKTRGQQVTLRCSSQSGHNTVSWYQQALGQGPQFIFQYYREEENGRGNFPPRFSGLQFPNYSSELNVNALELDDSALYLCASSYGGTAINQPQHFGDGTRLSIL.

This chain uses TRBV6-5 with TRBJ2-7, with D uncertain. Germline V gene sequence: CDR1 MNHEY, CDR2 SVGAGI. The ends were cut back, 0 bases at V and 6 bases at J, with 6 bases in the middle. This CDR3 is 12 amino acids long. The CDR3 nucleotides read TGTGCCAGCAGTTACTCGTTAGTCGAGCAGTACTTC. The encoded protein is CASSYSLVEQYF.

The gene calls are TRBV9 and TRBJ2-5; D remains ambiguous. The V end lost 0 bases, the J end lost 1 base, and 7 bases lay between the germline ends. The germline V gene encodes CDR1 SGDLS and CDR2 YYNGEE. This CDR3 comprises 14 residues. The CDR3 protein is CASSVGGSQETQYF. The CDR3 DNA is TGTGCCAGCAGCGTAGGCGGCAGCCAAGAGACCCAGTACTTC.

The CDR3 is CSFRTGLPSVNEQFF. CDR3 coding DNA: TGCAGCTTTCGGACCGGGCTGCCTAGTGTTAATGAGCAGTTCTTC. The chain uses TRBV29-1 and TRBJ2-1; D is uncertain. V dropped 8 bases and J dropped 7 bases, with 24 bases sitting between them. The germline CDR1 and CDR2 sequences are SQVTM and ANQGSEA. CDR3 length equals 15 residues.

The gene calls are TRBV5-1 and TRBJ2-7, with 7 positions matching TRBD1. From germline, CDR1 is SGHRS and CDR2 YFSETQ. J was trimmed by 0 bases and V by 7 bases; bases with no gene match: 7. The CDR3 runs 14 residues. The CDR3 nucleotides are TGCGCCAGCGCCGGGACAGAGAGCTCCTACGAGCAGTACTTC. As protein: CASAGTESSYEQYF. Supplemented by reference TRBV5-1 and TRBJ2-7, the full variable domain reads KAGVTQTPRYLIKTRGQQVTLSCSPISGHRSVSWYQQTPGQGLQFLFEYFSETQRNKGNFPGRFSGRQFSNSRSEMNVSTLELGDSALYLCASAGTESSYEQYFGPGTRLTVT.

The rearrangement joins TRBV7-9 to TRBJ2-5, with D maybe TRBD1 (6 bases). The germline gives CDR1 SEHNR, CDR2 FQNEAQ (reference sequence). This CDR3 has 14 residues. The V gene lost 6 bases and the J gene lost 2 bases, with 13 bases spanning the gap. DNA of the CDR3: TGTGCCAGCAGGGGGGCCTGGCCGCAAGAGACCCAGTACTTC. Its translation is CASRGAWPQETQYF.

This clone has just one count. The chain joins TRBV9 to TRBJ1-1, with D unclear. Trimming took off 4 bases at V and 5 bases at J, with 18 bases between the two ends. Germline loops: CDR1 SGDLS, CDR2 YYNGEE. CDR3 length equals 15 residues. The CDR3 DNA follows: TGTGCCAGCAGCCACTTCGAAGGACGGAGGACTGAAGCTTTCTTT. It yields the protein CASSHFEGRRTEAFF. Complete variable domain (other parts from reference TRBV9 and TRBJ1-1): DSGVTQTPKHLITATGQRVTLRCSPRSGDLSVYWYQQSLDQGLQFLIQYYNGEERAKGNILERFSAQQFPDLHSELNLSSLELGDSALYFCASSHFEGRRTEAFFGQGTRLTVV.

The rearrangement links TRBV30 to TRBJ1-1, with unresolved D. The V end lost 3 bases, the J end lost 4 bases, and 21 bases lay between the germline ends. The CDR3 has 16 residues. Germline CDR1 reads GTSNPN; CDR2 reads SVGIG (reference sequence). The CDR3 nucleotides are TGTGCCTGGAGCCCTATCGAGGGCTTCGAAGGCACTGAAGCTTTCTTT. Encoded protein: CAWSPIEGFEGTEAFF. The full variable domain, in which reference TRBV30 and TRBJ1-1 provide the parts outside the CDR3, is SQTIHQWPATLVQPVGSPLSLECTVEGTSNPNLYWYRQAAGRGLQLLFYSVGIGQISSEVPQNLSASRPQDRQFILSSKKLLLSDSGFYLCAWSPIEGFEGTEAFFGQGTRLTVV.